The TCR beta chain described here comes from a study of cytomegalovirus exposure and HLA in healthy donors. Trimming cost V 0 bases and J 4 bases, with 8 bases left between them. The germline CDR1 and CDR2 sequences are SGHRS and YFSETQ. The CDR3 is 14 residues long. This PCR relied on a set of 60 Vbeta primers and 13 Jbeta primers. Clones were read by immunoSEQ multiplex PCR, and TCRdb kept only the in-frame ones, dropping some. The sample carries around 150,000 clones, around 70% recorded once. What was sequenced was PBMCs. The TCR sequence derives from a young man in good health and CMV-seropositive. The chain is built from TRBV5-1 and TRBJ1-5; tentative D call: TRBD1 (6 bases). The CDR3 DNA reads as TGCGCCAGCAGCTTGGGGACAGATAATCAGCCCCAGCATTTT. It encodes CASSLGTDNQPQHF. Drawing the rest from reference TRBV5-1 and TRBJ1-5, the complete variable domain is KAGVTQTPRYLIKTRGQQVTLSCSPISGHRSVSWYQQTPGQGLQFLFEYFSETQRNKGNFPGRFSGRQFSNSRSEMNVSTLELGDSALYLCASSLGTDNQPQHFGDGTRLSIL.